The 32 T cell receptor beta chains given below trace back to one sample, sequenced in a study of cytomegalovirus exposure and HLA in healthy donors. Researchers ran the PCR with 60 Vbeta and 13 Jbeta primers. TCRdb keeps only in-frame clones here, not all; method: immunoSEQ multiplex PCR. The table lists some 180,000 clones, about four fifths of them singletons, with roughly 3% in the top ten. The sample taken for sequencing was PBMCs. The source of these receptors is a female donor in good health and CMV-seronegative.

This chain connects TRBV29-1 to TRBJ1-2, with no clear D. V was pared by 3 bases and J by 5 bases, with 10 bases between. The germline CDR1 and CDR2 sequences are SQVTM and ANQGSEA. CDR3 length: 12 residues. The CDR3 loop reads CSVDSGGYGYTF. The DNA of the CDR3 is TGCAGCGTTGATAGCGGAGGGTATGGCTACACCTTC.

V usage is TRBV7-9 and J usage is TRBJ2-5; 9 bases align to TRBD2. The J call could be wrong; TRBJ2-7 is a better fit for the DNA end. Germline V CDR1 and CDR2: SEHNR, FQNEAQ (reference sequence). This CDR3 region has 15 residues. In DNA, the CDR3 is TGTGCCAGCAGCTTATTCCTAGCGGGAAGCTACGAGCAGTACTTC. Translation: CASSLFLAGSYEQYF.

This clone was detected a few times. The J gene is TRBJ1-5, the V gene TRBV15; tentative D call: TRBD1 (6 bases). V gave up 3 bases and J gave up 7 bases, with 13 bases separating them. CDR3 size: 14 residues. CDR1 and CDR2 from the germline V gene are LNHNV and YYDKDF (reference sequence). CDR3 nucleotides: TGTGCCACCAGCAGGCCAGGGGCGGACCAGCCCCAGCATTTT. Its protein is CATSRPGADQPQHF.

This chain connects TRBV7-9 to TRBJ1-3, with 9 bases fitting TRBD1. The CDR3 sequence is 14 residues long. Germline CDR1 and CDR2: SEHNR and FQNEAQ (reference sequence). J gave up 8 bases and V 5 bases, and 7 bases lay outside the gene matches. The CDR3 bases are TGTGCCAGCAGCCCAGGACAGGGGTGGGACACCATATATTTT. This translates into CASSPGQGWDTIYF.

The gene calls are TRBV7-9 and TRBJ1-1, with TRBD1 as a possible D gene (5 bases). The V gene lost 4 bases and the J gene lost 3 bases, with 9 bases spanning the gap. The CDR3 is made up of 13 amino acids. The V gene's germline CDR1 is SEHNR and CDR2 FQNEAQ (reference sequence). In DNA, the CDR3 is TGTGCCAGCAGCTCTGACAGTCACACTGAAGCTTTCTTT. This translates into CASSSDSHTEAFF.

This rearrangement joins TRBV5-1 to TRBJ1-1; D gene unclear. The CDR3 consists of 14 residues. Germline V lookup: CDR1 SGHRS, CDR2 YFSETQ. V lost 4 bases and J 1 base, leaving 11 bases between the germline ends. The CDR3 spells CASSPEVANTEAFF. Written as DNA, the CDR3 is TGCGCCAGCAGCCCGGAGGTAGCGAACACTGAAGCTTTCTTT.

This clone has just a few counts. One end of the junction fails to match germline, which may point to a read error. This chain uses TRBV5-1 with TRBJ2-5, with TRBD1 matching 8 bases. CDR1 is SGHRS, CDR2 YFSETQ, per germline. CDR3 length equals 12 residues. The CDR3 bases are TGCGCCAGCAGCTGGGACCGGGACAGGCTTGACTTC. It is translated as CASSWDRDRLDF. The full variable domain, its missing parts supplied by reference TRBV5-1 and TRBJ2-5, is KAGVTQTPRYLIKTRGQQVTLSCSPISGHRSVSWYQQTPGQGLQFLFEYFSETQRNKGNFPGRFSGRQFSNSRSEMNVSTLELGDSALYLCASSWDRDRLDFGPGTRLLVL.

This chain uses TRBV2 with TRBJ2-7; tentatively, D is TRBD2 (5 bases). V was shortened by 3 bases and J by 3 bases, with 12 bases between the two germline ends. CDR3 length equals 14 residues. Germline loops: CDR1 SNHLY, CDR2 FYNNEI. Written as DNA, the CDR3 is TGTGCCAGCAGTGAGACGGGATGGGACTACGAGCAGTACTTC. Translating gives CASSETGWDYEQYF.

The V gene is TRBV5-8, the J gene TRBJ1-2; D perhaps matches TRBD1 (6 bases). This CDR3 contains 13 residues. Germline values: CDR1 SGHTS, CDR2 YDEGEE. V shed 6 bases and J shed 4 bases, with 13 bases lying between them. The CDR3 DNA is TGTGCCAGCAACCTGGACAGTCCCTATGGCTACACCTTC. It encodes CASNLDSPYGYTF.

This chain links TRBV5-1 with TRBJ2-2; the match to TRBD2 covers 7 bases. CDR1 SGHRS and CDR2 YFSETQ come from the germline V gene. J was trimmed by 3 bases and V by 1 base; bases with no gene match: 6. The CDR3 runs 16 residues. CDR3 coding DNA: TGCGCCAGCAGCTTGCCTGGGACTATCTACACCGGGGAGCTGTTTTTT. Amino acid sequence: CASSLPGTIYTGELFF.

The V and J genes are TRBV18 and TRBJ2-2, with D perhaps TRBD2 (6 bases). The CDR3 is 16 residues long. V was cut by 2 bases and J by 1 base, with 11 bases left in between. Germline V gives CDR1 KGHSH, CDR2 LQKENI. CDR3 in DNA: TGTGCCAGCTCACCATCTGTCGGGGGGAACACCGGGGAGCTGTTTTTT. Protein sequence: CASSPSVGGNTGELFF. Based on the CDR3 plus reference TRBV18 and TRBJ2-2, the full variable domain is NAGVMQNPRHLVRRRGQEARLRCSPMKGHSHVYWYRQLPEEGLKFMVYLQKENIIDESGMPKERFSAEFPKEGPSILRIQQVVRGDSAAYFCASSPSVGGNTGELFFGEGSRLTVL.

This chain uses TRBV9 with TRBJ2-2, with TRBD2 matching over 11 bases. CDR1 and CDR2 (germline): SGDLS, YYNGEE. Trimming at V came to 4 bases and at J to 3 bases, leaving 5 bases not matched to a gene. The CDR3 runs 16 residues. The DNA for the CDR3 is TGTGCCAGCAGCAAAGGGACTAGCGGTTACACCGGGGAGCTGTTTTTT. Translating it yields CASSKGTSGYTGELFF.

The chain combines TRBV29-1 with TRBJ2-5, with a weak D call TRBD1 (6 bases). V shed 6 bases and J shed 5 bases, with 16 bases lying between them. Germline V lookup: CDR1 SQVTM, CDR2 ANQGSEA. The CDR3 has 13 amino acids. The CDR3 DNA reads TGCAGCGTAGACCACAGGGCGTCGGAGACCCAGTACTTC. Protein sequence: CSVDHRASETQYF.

The chain joins TRBV6-5 to TRBJ1-3; D uncertain. The CDR3 has 15 residues. CDR1 is MNHEY and CDR2 is SVGAGI in the germline V gene. V lost 0 bases and J 0 bases, leaving 6 bases between the germline ends. CDR3 nucleotide sequence: TGTGCCAGCAGTTACTCGCCCTACTCTGGAAACACCATATATTTT. Encoded protein: CASSYSPYSGNTIYF.

V usage is TRBV15 and J usage is TRBJ2-1, with TRBD1 as a possible D gene (6 bases). This CDR3 has 17 residues. CDR1 is LNHNV and CDR2 is YYDKDF in the germline V gene (reference sequence). Trimming took off 5 bases at V and 3 bases at J, with 20 bases between the two ends. CDR3 in amino acids: CATSDVLEQGLYNEQFF. The CDR3 DNA reads as TGTGCCACCAGCGATGTCCTTGAGCAGGGGCTCTACAATGAGCAGTTCTTC. The full variable domain, its missing parts supplied by reference TRBV15 and TRBJ2-1, is DAMVIQNPRYQVTQFGKPVTLSCSQTLNHNVMYWYQQKSSQAPKLLFHYYDKDFNNEADTPDNFQSRRPNTSFCFLDIRSPGLGDTAMYLCATSDVLEQGLYNEQFFGPGTRLTVL.

This clone was counted a few times. This chain links TRBV9 with TRBJ2-1; 10 positions agree with TRBD2. The ends lost 4 bases at V and 4 bases at J; junction bases unmatched: 5. Germline CDR1 SGDLS, CDR2 YYNGEE. The CDR3 sequence is 15 residues long. CDR3 nucleotides: TGTGCCAGCAGCCCTGGACTAGCGGTTTACAATGAGCAGTTCTTC. Its translation is CASSPGLAVYNEQFF.

A few counts support this clone. The chain employs TRBV19 and TRBJ2-1; the match to TRBD1 covers 8 bases. Trimming took 9 bases from V and 2 from J; bases not matched to a gene: 3. This CDR3 spans 13 amino acids. Per the germline V gene, CDR1 is LNHDA and CDR2 is SQIVND (reference sequence). CDR3 sequence reads: CASLDRAYNEQFF. CDR3 bases: TGTGCCAGCCTGGACAGGGCCTACAATGAGCAGTTCTTC.

This chain connects TRBV7-7 to TRBJ2-1; the match to TRBD1 covers 9 bases. V trimming: 5 bases; J trimming: 9 bases; junction bases outside the gene matches: 5. Germline CDR1 is SSHAT and CDR2 is FNYEAQ (reference sequence). The CDR3 length is 13 residues. Written as DNA, the CDR3 is TGTGCCAGCAGCCTCGACAGGGGGGGTGAGCAGTTCTTC. This sequence encodes CASSLDRGGEQFF.

The CDR3 spells CASSPPATNYGYTF. DNA for the CDR3: TGTGCCAGCAGCCCCCCAGCGACTAACTATGGCTACACCTTC. The chain uses TRBV7-8 and TRBJ1-2; D is ambiguous. The CDR3 length is 14 residues. Per the germline V gene, CDR1 is SGHVS and CDR2 is FQNEAQ. V was shortened by 5 bases and J by 0 bases, with 10 bases between the two germline ends.

This clone has more than one count but fewer than ten. CDR3 in DNA: TGTGCCAGCAGTTACTCGGCGGTGGTCTTCTTC. Translated, it gives CASSYSAVVFF. V is TRBV6-6 and J is TRBJ2-1; D ambiguous. The CDR3 runs to 11 residues. Germline V gene sequence: CDR1 MNHNY, CDR2 SVGAGI (reference sequence). V lost 0 bases, J lost 16 bases, and 10 bases lay in between.

Only a few counts were recorded for this clone. This sequence joins TRBV19 and TRBJ2-7, with 9 bases identical to TRBD2. Losses at the gene ends were 4 bases for V and 4 bases for J; bases not matched to a gene: 2. CDR1 and CDR2 (germline): LNHDA, SQIVND (reference sequence). This CDR3 is 13 amino acids long. Here the CDR3 DNA reads TGTGCCAGTAGTACCACTAGCGGGTACGAGCAGTACTTC. Protein product: CASSTTSGYEQYF.

CDR3 residues: CASSLQGAAEKLFF. In nucleotides, the CDR3 is TGTGCCAGCAGCTTGCAGGGGGCGGCTGAAAAACTGTTTTTT. The J gene is TRBJ1-4, the V gene TRBV5-4; 8 bases agree with TRBD1. The CDR3 is 14 residues long. Per germline, CDR1 SGHNT and CDR2 YYREEE (reference sequence). Germline trimming cut 1 base from V and 7 bases from J; bases unmatched to any gene: 3.

Only a few counts were recorded for this clone. J is TRBJ2-3 and V is TRBV6-5; D remains unclear. This CDR3 is 16 amino acids long. CDR1 and CDR2 from the germline V gene are MNHEY and SVGAGI. V was cut by 0 bases and J by 2 bases, with 12 bases left in between. The CDR3 DNA is TGTGCCAGCAGTTACTCGGCGTCTGCGGACACAGATACGCAGTATTTT. This gives the protein CASSYSASADTDTQYF.

V is TRBV11-2 and J is TRBJ2-5; 8 nucleotides agree with TRBD2. The J call is in doubt because the DNA end fits TRBJ2-7 better. CDR1 is SGHAT and CDR2 is FQNNGV in the germline V gene. This CDR3 contains 14 residues. The CDR3 DNA reads as TGTGCCAGCAGCTCGGGAGGGGGGACCTACGAGCAGTACTTC. Translated, it gives CASSSGGGTYEQYF.

V gene TRBV9 combines with J gene TRBJ1-6; tentatively, D is TRBD1 (6 bases). Trimming shortened V by 4 bases and J by 9 bases, and 8 bases separated the two germline ends. CDR1 SGDLS and CDR2 YYNGEE come from the germline V gene. The CDR3 length is 12 residues. The CDR3: CASSPRGSPLHF. CDR3 nucleotide sequence: TGTGCCAGCAGCCCCAGGGGTTCACCCCTCCACTTT.

V usage is TRBV9 and J usage is TRBJ2-2; TRBD2 agrees at 7 bases. V was clipped by 0 bases and J by 3 bases; unmatched bases: 2. Germline-derived CDR1 and CDR2 are SGDLS and YYNGEE. The CDR3 runs 15 residues. The CDR3 DNA reads TGTGCCAGCAGCGTAGTTGGGGGGGACACCGGGGAGCTGTTTTTT. Residues: CASSVVGGDTGELFF.

This clone was seen a handful of times. This rearrangement joins TRBV7-2 to TRBJ1-1; D call uncertain. The CDR3 contains 14 residues. Deletions cut 4 bases from V and 0 bases from J, with 9 bases between. CDR1 is SGHTA, CDR2 FQGNSA, per germline. CDR3 protein: CASSSTTLNTEAFF. The CDR3, as DNA: TGTGCCAGCAGCTCGACGACACTGAACACTGAAGCTTTCTTT.

This chain links TRBV11-2 with TRBJ2-4; TRBD1 matches at 7 bases. The trim removed 1 base at V and 0 bases at J, leaving 9 bases unmatched. The germline CDR1 and CDR2 sequences are SGHAT and FQNNGV. The CDR3 sequence is 18 residues long. CDR3 sequence reads: CASSLGLWDSIAKNIQYF. The CDR3 DNA reads as TGTGCCAGCAGCTTAGGGTTGTGGGACAGCATAGCCAAAAACATTCAGTACTTC. The variable domain in full, with the rest retrieved from reference TRBV11-2 and TRBJ2-4, is EAGVAQSPRYKIIEKRQSVAFWCNPISGHATLYWYQQILGQGPKLLIQFQNNGVVDDSQLPKDRFSAERLKGVDSTLKIQPAKLEDSAVYLCASSLGLWDSIAKNIQYFGAGTRLSVL.

A remark on this clone: Other DNA sequences of this sample code for an identical CDR3. The chain couples TRBV2 to TRBJ1-4; 9 nucleotides match TRBD1. The junction had 6 bases not matched to a gene; V was cut back by 6 bases and J by 1 base. Germline-derived CDR1 and CDR2 are SNHLY and FYNNEI. The CDR3 is 16 amino acids. The CDR3 is CASRDRGYRTNEKLFF. The CDR3 coding sequence is TGTGCCAGCAGGGACAGGGGATATCGAACTAATGAAAAACTGTTTTTT.

The CDR3 sequence is CATSLGQGASFNYGYTF. The CDR3 DNA reads as TGTGCCACCAGCCTGGGACAGGGGGCGTCCTTTAACTATGGCTACACCTTC. The chain links TRBV15 to TRBJ1-2; 12 bases align to TRBD1. CDR1 is LNHNV and CDR2 is YYDKDF in the germline V gene (reference sequence). Losses at the gene ends were 5 bases for V and 1 base for J; bases not matched to a gene: 8. This CDR3 spans 17 amino acids.

The CDR3 DNA reads as TGTGCCAGCAGAGCATACGGACAGGTCGGATATGGCTACACCTTC. Translation gives CASRAYGQVGYGYTF. The chain couples TRBV28 to TRBJ1-2; 7 bases align to TRBD1. V gave up 6 bases and J gave up 5 bases; unmatched junction bases: 12. This CDR3 has 15 amino acids. Germline V lookup: CDR1 MDHEN, CDR2 SYDVKM.

V and J are TRBV6-1 and TRBJ2-4; TRBD1 aligns across 9 bases. CDR1 is MNHNS and CDR2 is SASEGT in the germline V gene. The CDR3 runs 15 residues. Trimming at V came to 5 bases and at J to 6 bases, leaving 8 bases not matched to a gene. The CDR3 spells CASSRPTGGLNIQYF. The CDR3 nucleotides read TGTGCCAGCAGTCGCCCAACAGGGGGCCTAAACATTCAGTACTTC.